This T cell receptor (beta chain) was obtained from a study of shared clonotypes between healthy human individuals. Study details: Used for every donor were three CD4 naive, three CD4 memory, two CD8 naive and one CD8 memory plate. Study-level findings and limits: Even with large depth, rarefaction showed that sorted-subset sequencing was incomplete.

Naive CD8 cells were CD45RO-negative, positively selected for CCR7, excluding terminally differentiated effector memory CD45RA+ cells. In regard to this clone: Its antigen is not known.

Several immunoSEQ plates received, in even portions, the genomic DNA of each subset. Each sorted subset replicate got 200 ng genomic DNA, roughly 30,000 genomes. TCRdb's copy holds only in-frame clones and misses some; the assay was immunoSEQ multiplex PCR. Among a few million clones, around 93% were seen once, and the ten largest hold around 1.7%. The CDR3 consists of 16 residues. The germline CDR1 and CDR2 sequences are GTSNPN and SVGIG (reference sequence). The V and J ends lost 4 bases and 7 bases, in that order; junction bases with no gene match: 11. This TCR came from a man between 18 and 35 years old in good health. Some clones in this sample may be carry-over from other donors' samples. The specimen was naive CD8+ T cells from PBMCs. The chain uses TRBV30 and TRBJ1-6; 9 bases line up with TRBD1. The CDR3 reads CAWIRGQGMPNSPLHF. Here the CDR3 DNA reads TGTGCCTGGATCCGGGGACAGGGAATGCCGAATTCACCCCTCCACTTT.